Listed below are T cell receptor beta chains from one sample, sequenced in a study of blood T cell repertoires in COVID-19. Sequenced by immunoSEQ multiplex PCR; TCRdb stores in-frame clones only, minus some. The profile shows under 300,000 clones, 70% to 90% of them singletons. What was sequenced was PBMCs or T cells enriched from blood (not recorded which). The receptors come from a woman in her forties or fifties who had recovered from COVID-19. CDR3s include the opening cysteine and the closing phenylalanine or tryptophan. D genes are given only for firm matches.

D: TRBD2; J: TRBJ2-7; V: TRBV4-1; CDR3: CASSHGGTSGTYEQYF
D: -; J: TRBJ1-5; V: TRBV28; CDR3: CASTSDRSQPQHF
D: TRBD2; J: TRBJ2-1; V: TRBV14; CDR3: CASSPLPGLAGGFEQFF
D: -; J: TRBJ1-1; V: TRBV6-1; CDR3: CASSDPRGGLAEAFF
D: TRBD1; J: TRBJ1-1; V: TRBV3-1/TRBV3-2; CDR3: CASSRGTGQNTEAFF
D: -; J: TRBJ2-7; V: TRBV5-1; CDR3: CASSLGRAGYEQYF
D: TRBD1; J: TRBJ1-5; V: TRBV19; CDR3: CASSIVGGQVLSNQPQHF
D: -; J: TRBJ2-5; V: TRBV5-1; CDR3: CASSSPEGGETQYF
D: -; J: TRBJ2-1; V: TRBV7-9; CDR3: CASGPRYPLDYNEQFF
D: -; J: TRBJ2-5; V: TRBV11-2; CDR3: CASSLEAKGLFLETQYF
D: TRBD2; J: TRBJ2-7; V: TRBV5-1; CDR3: CASSISGRFDEQYF
D: -; J: TRBJ1-2; V: TRBV5-1; CDR3: CASSLDVGPSKNYGYTF
D: -; J: TRBJ2-5; V: TRBV7-8; CDR3: CASSLRQIEEKAQYF
D: TRBD2; J: TRBJ2-7; V: TRBV28; CDR3: CASSPSPTSPEQYF
D: -; J: TRBJ2-5; V: TRBV15; CDR3: CATSSGLWETQYF
D: TRBD1; J: TRBJ1-1; V: TRBV10-1; CDR3: CASSPGQGAAFF
D: TRBD2; J: TRBJ2-1; V: TRBV6-4; CDR3: CASSPSGVVGNEQFF
D: TRBD2; J: TRBJ2-1; V: TRBV4-3; CDR3: CASSQAGGLVNNEQFF
D: TRBD2; J: TRBJ2-5; V: TRBV5-1; CDR3: CASTGGSGRAGETQYF
D: -; J: TRBJ1-6; V: TRBV28; CDR3: CASSFDGRYSPLHF
D: -; J: TRBJ1-4; V: TRBV7-9; CDR3: CASSWRDRDEKLFF
D: TRBD2; J: TRBJ2-3; V: TRBV7-2; CDR3: CASSTGTSGATDTQYF
D: -; J: TRBJ2-1; V: TRBV11-3; CDR3: CASSLGGTNEQFF
D: TRBD1; J: TRBJ1-5; V: TRBV5-4; CDR3: CASSSGTDRRQPQHF
D: -; J: TRBJ1-2; V: TRBV2; CDR3: CASSEALRDGYTF
D: -; J: TRBJ1-2; V: TRBV7-9; CDR3: CASSSQVSYGYTF
D: -; J: TRBJ2-7; V: TRBV27; CDR3: CASSLSGGNEQYF
D: -; J: TRBJ2-2; V: TRBV7-3; CDR3: CASSPQASTGELFF
D: TRBD2; J: TRBJ2-1; V: TRBV9; CDR3: CASSIRPGGYEQFF
D: TRBD1; J: TRBJ2-1; V: TRBV11-3; CDR3: CASSSQGNEQFF
D: TRBD2; J: TRBJ2-1; V: TRBV11-2; CDR3: CASSLSGLAGHNEQFF
D: -; J: TRBJ1-3; V: TRBV27; CDR3: CASSLTNGNTIYF
D: -; J: TRBJ2-1; V: TRBV5-1; CDR3: CASSLGRDEQFF
D: TRBD2; J: TRBJ2-1; V: TRBV27; CDR3: CASSLWGGRAGEQFF
D: TRBD2; J: TRBJ2-1; V: TRBV4-1; CDR3: CASSQGRGLAVYNEQFF
D: TRBD2; J: TRBJ2-5; V: TRBV28; CDR3: CASSTAGGWQETQYF
D: TRBD1; J: TRBJ1-1; V: TRBV2; CDR3: CASRPDRDTEAFF